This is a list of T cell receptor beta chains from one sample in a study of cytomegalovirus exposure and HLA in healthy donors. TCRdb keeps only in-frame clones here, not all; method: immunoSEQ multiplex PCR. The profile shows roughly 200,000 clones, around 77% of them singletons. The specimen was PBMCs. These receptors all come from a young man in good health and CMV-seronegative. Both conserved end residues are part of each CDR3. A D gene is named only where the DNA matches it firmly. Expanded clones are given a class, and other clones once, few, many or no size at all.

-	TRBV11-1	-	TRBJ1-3	TGTGCCAGCACCCCCGGCTGGGGCGCCAGCTCTGGAAACACCATATATTTT	CASTPGWGASSGNTIYF
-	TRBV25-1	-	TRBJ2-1	TGTGCCAGCAGTGAATACAGGGGCGCAATCAATGAGCAGTTCTTC	CASSEYRGAINEQFF
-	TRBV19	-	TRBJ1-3	TGTGCCAGTAGTATGGCTCGCTCTGGAAACACCATATATTTT	CASSMARSGNTIYF
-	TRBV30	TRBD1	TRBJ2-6	TGTGCCTGGAGCCGAGACAGGGGGTTCTCTGGGGCCAACGTCCTGACTTTC	CAWSRDRGFSGANVLTF
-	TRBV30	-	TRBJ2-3	TGTGCCTGGAGCTCAACTGCAGATACGCAGTATTTT	CAWSSTADTQYF
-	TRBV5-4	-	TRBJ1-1	TGTGCCAGCAGCAGCATACAGGGAGCGCGCACTGAAGCTTTCTTT	CASSSIQGARTEAFF
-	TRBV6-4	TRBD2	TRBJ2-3	TGTGCCACCTCTGTAGGCGGGAGGACAGATACGCAGTATTTT	CATSVGGRTDTQYF
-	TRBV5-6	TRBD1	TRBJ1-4	TGTGCCAGCAGCTTACGAACGTTCGACAGGGGGCAAGAAAAACTGTTTTTT	CASSLRTFDRGQEKLFF
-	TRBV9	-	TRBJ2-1	TGTGCCAGCAGTGAAGACACGGTCGGCTACAATGAGCAGTTCTTC	CASSEDTVGYNEQFF
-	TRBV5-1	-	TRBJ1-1	TGCGCCAGCAGCTGGCCGGGCACTGAAGCTTTCTTT	CASSWPGTEAFF
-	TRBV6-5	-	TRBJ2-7	TGTGCCAGCGGTAGGGGGATGCAGTACTACGAGCAGTACTTC	CASGRGMQYYEQYF
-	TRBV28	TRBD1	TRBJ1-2	TGTGCCAGCAGTTTGCCAGGGGGCAACTATGGCTACACCTTC	CASSLPGGNYGYTF
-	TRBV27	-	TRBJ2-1	TGTGCCAGCAGTCCCCTGGGCCTTTACAATGAGCAGTTCTTC	CASSPLGLYNEQFF
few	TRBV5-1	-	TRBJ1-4	TGCGCCAGCAGCTCTACAGAGGAAAAACTGTTTTTT	CASSSTEEKLFF
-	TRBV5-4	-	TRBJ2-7	TGTGCCAGCAGCCCCCTCGGGACTGGAAAATACGAGCAGTACTTC	CASSPLGTGKYEQYF
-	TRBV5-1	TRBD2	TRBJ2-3	TGCGCCAGCAGGTCCCTATGGGGGACACCTACTAGCGGGAGCGGGGATACGCAGTATTTT	CASRSLWGTPTSGSGDTQYF
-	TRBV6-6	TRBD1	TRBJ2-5	TGTGCCAGCAGTTACTCGGGACAGCAAGAGACCCAGTACTTC	CASSYSGQQETQYF
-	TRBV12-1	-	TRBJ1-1	TGTGCCAGCAGCTTTGACAGGCTTTACGCTTTCTTT	CASSFDRLYAFF
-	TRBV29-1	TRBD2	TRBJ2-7	TGCAGCGTTGAAGTTCCGACTAGCGGCGAGCAGTACTTC	CSVEVPTSGEQYF
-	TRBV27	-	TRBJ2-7	TGTGCCAGCAGTACAACAACACGCTCCTACGAGCAGTACTTC	CASSTTTRSYEQYF
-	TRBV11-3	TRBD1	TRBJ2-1	TGTGCCAGCAGCACGGGACAGGGGTACAATGAGCAGTTCTTC	CASSTGQGYNEQFF
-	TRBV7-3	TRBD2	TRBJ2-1	TGTGCCAGCAGCCTGACTAGCGGGAGGGCCAATGAGCAGTTCTTC	CASSLTSGRANEQFF
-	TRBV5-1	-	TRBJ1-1	TGCGCCAGCAGCCCCGAGGTTGTTCACACTGAAGCTTTCTTT	CASSPEVVHTEAFF
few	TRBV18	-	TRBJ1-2	TGTGCCAGCTCCCCTATTCTACCGGGTCCCTATGGCTACACCTTC	CASSPILPGPYGYTF
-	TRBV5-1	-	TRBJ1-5	TGCGCCAGCAGCACAACAGGAGATAGCAATCAGCCCCAGCATTTT	CASSTTGDSNQPQHF
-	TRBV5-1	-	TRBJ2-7	TGCGCCAGCAGCTCACCCCAGGGCTACGAGCAGTACTTC	CASSSPQGYEQYF
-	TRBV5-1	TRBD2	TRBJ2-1	TGCGCCAGCAGCTCAAGCGGGAGCGGGTTGAGTGAGCAGTTCTTC	CASSSSGSGLSEQFF
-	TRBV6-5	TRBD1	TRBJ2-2	TGTGCCAGCAGTTACCGGACAGGGTTTGACGGGGAGCTGTTTTTT	CASSYRTGFDGELFF
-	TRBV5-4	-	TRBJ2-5	TGTGCCAGCAGCAGCCCTGGACAGACGACCTTAGGGTCCCAGTACTTC	CASSSPGQTTLGSQYF
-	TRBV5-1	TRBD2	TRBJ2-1	TGCGCCAGCAGCTGGGGGACTAGCGGGGAAACCTACAATGAGCAGTTCTTC	CASSWGTSGETYNEQFF
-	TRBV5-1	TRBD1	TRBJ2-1	TGCGCCAGCAGCGGGACAGGACTATACAATGAGCAGTTCTTC	CASSGTGLYNEQFF
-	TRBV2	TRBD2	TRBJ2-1	TGTGCCAGCAAACGTGGAGCGGGAGGGACGAATGAGCAGTTCTTC	CASKRGAGGTNEQFF
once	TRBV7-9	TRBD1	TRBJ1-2	TGTGCCAGCAGCCAGGGACAGGGCGAGAGGAGCTATGGCTACACCTTC	CASSQGQGERSYGYTF
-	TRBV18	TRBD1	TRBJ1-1	TGTGCCAGCTCACCAATGGGACAGGGGGCGCCTGGCACTGAAGCTTTCTTT	CASSPMGQGAPGTEAFF
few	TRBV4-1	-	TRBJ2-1	TGCGCCAGCAGCCAGTCTCCTAGCAGTACCTACAATGAGCAGTTCTTC	CASSQSPSSTYNEQFF
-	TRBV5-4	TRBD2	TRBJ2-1	TGTGCCAGCAGCTTGGCTAGCGGGAGCGTGAATGAGCAGTTCTTC	CASSLASGSVNEQFF
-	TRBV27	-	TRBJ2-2	TGTGCCAGCAGTAGGGGGAGCGTCACCGGGGAGCTGTTTTTT	CASSRGSVTGELFF
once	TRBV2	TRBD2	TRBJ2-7	TGTGCCAGCATGGCAACCGGGACTAGGGGGTACGAGCAGTACTTC	CASMATGTRGYEQYF
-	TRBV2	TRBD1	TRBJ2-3	TGTGCCAGCAGGAAAACAGGGGGAAACACAGATACGCAGTATTTT	CASRKTGGNTDTQYF
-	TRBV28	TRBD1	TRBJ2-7	TGTGCCAGCACCGTGACAGGGGCCCCCTACGAGCAGTACTTC	CASTVTGAPYEQYF
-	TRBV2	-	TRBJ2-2	TGTGCCAGCAGGGCCCGACTGGACACCGGGGAGCTGTTTTTT	CASRARLDTGELFF
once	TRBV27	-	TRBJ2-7	TGTGCCAGCGGGGCTCAGTCCGGGACTCCCTGGGACTACGAGCAGTACTTC	CASGAQSGTPWDYEQYF
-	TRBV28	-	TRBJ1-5	TGTGCCAGCAGTGAGACCCACAGGAACAATCAGCCCCAGCATTTT	CASSETHRNNQPQHF
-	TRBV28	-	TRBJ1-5	TGTGCCAGCAGAGCCCAGGGTATAAGCAATCAGCCCCAGCATTTT	CASRAQGISNQPQHF
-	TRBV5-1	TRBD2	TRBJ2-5	TGCGCCAGCAGCAAAATTACAAGCGGGGCATGGACCCAGTACTTC	CASSKITSGAWTQYF
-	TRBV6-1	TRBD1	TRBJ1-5	TGTGCCAGCAGTAGAGCACAGGGGATCGGGGAGCCCCAGCATTTT	CASSRAQGIGEPQHF
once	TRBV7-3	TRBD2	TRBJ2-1	TGTGCCAGCAGCCTTGGACTAGCGCTTTACAATGAGCAGTTCTTC	CASSLGLALYNEQFF
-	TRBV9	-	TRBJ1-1	TGTGCCAGCAGCCAAATAAACAGGGTTTCGGGCACTGAAGCTTTCTTT	CASSQINRVSGTEAFF
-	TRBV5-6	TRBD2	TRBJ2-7	TGTGCCAGCAGCAGCACCGGGACTAGCTCCCACGAGCAGTACTTC	CASSSTGTSSHEQYF
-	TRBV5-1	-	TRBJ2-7	TGCGCCAGCAGCTTGGTCGGGGGGCCTTTCTACGAGCAGTACTTC	CASSLVGGPFYEQYF
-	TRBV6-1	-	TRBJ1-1	TGTGCCAGCAGTGAAGGGGCGAGGGGGGGACCTGAAGCTTTCTTT	CASSEGARGGPEAFF
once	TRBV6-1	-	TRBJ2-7	TGTGCCAGCAGTGGGCGATCCCCAGGGGTGGGCGAGCAGTACTTC	CASSGRSPGVGEQYF
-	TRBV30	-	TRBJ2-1	TGTGCCGTCCTATCCTACAATGAGCAGTTCTTC	CAVLSYNEQFF
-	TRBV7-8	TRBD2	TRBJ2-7	TGTGCCAGCAGCTTAGGGGCTAGCGGGAGGAAATCCTACGAGCAGTACTTC	CASSLGASGRKSYEQYF
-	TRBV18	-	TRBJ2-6	TGTGCCAGCTCACTATATTTTTCGGACACCCACCACCGTCCTGGGGCCAACGTCCTGACTTTC	CASSLYFSDTHHRPGANVLTF